The rows below give T cell receptor beta chains drawn from one sample of a study of blood T cell repertoires in COVID-19. The repertoire was sequenced with immunoSEQ multiplex PCR; TCRdb's copy has only in-frame clones and lacks some. The profile covers approximately 270,000 clones, with about 90% appearing a single time and roughly 3% taken by the ten largest. The sequenced sample consisted of peripheral blood. The receptors here all came from a man aged 18 to 30 with active or convalescent COVID-19. The CDR3 runs from the conserved cysteine through the conserved F or W. A D gene is named only where the DNA matches it firmly. Not all rows give a size; the values are once, few, many and, for expanded clones, a class.

TRBJ1-2,.,.,TRBV15,CPTSSGGAGGRNYGYTF,TGTCCCACCAGCAGCGGGGGGGCGGGGGGTAGAAACTATGGCTACACCTTC
TRBJ1-5,.,.,TRBV7-2,CASSLGGGNSNQPQHF,TGTGCCAGCAGCTTAGGGGGGGGCAACAGCAATCAGCCCCAGCATTTT
TRBJ2-3,TRBD2,.,TRBV29-1,CSVDPTTSGRAGGTDTQYF,TGCAGCGTTGACCCAACGACTAGCGGGAGGGCCGGGGGCACAGATACGCAGTATTTT
TRBJ1-1,TRBD1,.,TRBV5-1,CASSPGQGNTEAFF,TGCGCCAGCAGCCCTGGACAGGGGAACACTGAAGCTTTCTTT
TRBJ1-1,TRBD1,few,TRBV25-1,CASSGRQGMYTEAFF,TGTGCCAGCAGTGGAAGACAGGGTATGTACACTGAAGCTTTCTTT
TRBJ1-1,.,.,TRBV7-8,CASSTTPGEGGTEAFF,TGTGCCAGCAGCACGACCCCAGGGGAGGGCGGCACTGAAGCTTTCTTT
TRBJ1-4,.,.,TRBV6-5,CASSYSREVVKLFF,TGTGCCAGCAGTTACTCACGGGAGGTGGTAAAACTGTTTTTT
TRBJ1-2,.,.,TRBV27,CASSSMPRLTGYGYTF,TGTGCCAGCAGTTCAATGCCCAGACTGACTGGCTATGGCTACACCTTC
TRBJ2-1,.,few,TRBV27,CASSLSTGPPQYEQFF,TGTGCCAGCAGTTTATCTACAGGGCCCCCACAATATGAGCAGTTCTTC
TRBJ2-5,.,.,TRBV19,CASSPFHGSFQETQYF,TGTGCCAGTAGCCCTTTTCATGGGAGTTTCCAAGAGACCCAGTACTTC
TRBJ2-3,TRBD2,.,TRBV5-4,CASSSGGLADTDTQYF,TGTGCCAGCAGCTCTGGCGGACTAGCGGACACAGATACGCAGTATTTT
TRBJ1-4,.,.,TRBV5-8,CASSLELGAKTNEKLFF,TGTGCCAGCAGCTTGGAGTTGGGGGCTAAAACTAATGAAAAACTGTTTTTT
TRBJ1-3,.,.,TRBV5-1,CASGGDGYSGNTIYF,TGCGCCAGCGGGGGGGACGGATACTCTGGAAACACCATATATTTT
TRBJ2-7,TRBD2,.,TRBV20-1,CSASPSGSGSYEQYF,TGCAGTGCTAGTCCTAGCGGGAGTGGATCCTACGAGCAGTACTTC
TRBJ1-1,TRBD1,.,TRBV27,CASSLSGTGGGAEAFF,TGTGCCAGCAGTTTATCGGGGACAGGGGGTGGTGCTGAAGCTTTCTTT
TRBJ2-6,TRBD1,.,TRBV28,CASSRTGGSSGANVLTF,TGTGCCAGCAGCCGAACAGGGGGTAGCTCTGGGGCCAACGTCCTGACTTTC
TRBJ2-6,TRBD1,.,TRBV27,CASSPQTGAHASGANVLTF,TGTGCCAGCAGTCCTCAGACAGGGGCCCACGCCTCTGGGGCCAACGTCCTGACTTTC
TRBJ2-6,TRBD1,.,TRBV6-2/TRBV6-3,CASSYSTGGVGPGANVLTF,TGTGCCAGCAGTTACTCTACAGGGGGCGTGGGGCCTGGGGCCAACGTCCTGACTTTC
TRBJ1-2,TRBD1,few,TRBV6-5,CASRDRDSYTF,TGTGCCAGCCGGGACAGAGACAGCTACACCTTC
TRBJ1-1,.,.,TRBV5-1,CASSYKDRNTEAFF,TGCGCCAGCAGCTACAAGGACAGGAACACTGAAGCTTTCTTT
TRBJ1-2,.,.,TRBV24-1,CATSDFGEGAYGYTF,TGTGCCACCAGTGATTTCGGGGAGGGCGCCTATGGCTACACCTTC
TRBJ2-5,TRBD2,.,TRBV30,CAWSVGPSGGGSKETQYF,TGTGCCTGGAGTGTCGGGCCCAGCGGGGGGGGCTCAAAAGAGACCCAGTACTTC
TRBJ2-5,TRBD1,.,TRBV5-1,CASSYQGAETQYF,TGCGCCAGCAGCTACCAGGGGGCAGAGACCCAGTACTTC
TRBJ2-1,.,.,TRBV3-1/TRBV3-2,CASSHGGWDSSSYNEQFF,TGTGCCAGCAGCCATGGGGGCTGGGATTCAAGCTCCTACAATGAGCAGTTCTTC
TRBJ1-5,.,.,TRBV19,CASSIGGRSPAQHF,TGTGCCAGTAGTATAGGAGGGAGGAGTCCGGCCCAGCATTTT
TRBJ2-3,TRBD2,.,TRBV7-2,CASSPGLGTDTQYF,TGTGCCAGCAGCCCCGGACTAGGCACAGATACGCAGTATTTT
TRBJ1-4,TRBD1,.,TRBV15,CATSRSPRDRVDEKLFF,TGTGCCACCAGCAGATCTCCCCGGGACAGGGTCGATGAAAAACTGTTTTTT
TRBJ1-2,.,.,TRBV2,CASSEATANYGYTF,TGTGCCAGCAGTGAAGCAACAGCTAACTATGGCTACACCTTC
TRBJ1-1,TRBD1,few,TRBV5-1,CASSLQQGARDGEAFF,TGCGCCAGCAGCTTACAACAGGGGGCAAGAGACGGTGAAGCTTTCTTT
TRBJ2-7,TRBD2,.,TRBV19,CASSTGGVSVEEQYF,TGTGCCAGTAGTACGGGGGGGGTTTCAGTTGAGGAGCAGTACTTC
TRBJ2-7,.,.,TRBV5-1,CASSSSVYEQYF,TGCGCCAGCAGCTCGTCGGTCTACGAGCAGTACTTC
TRBJ1-5,.,once,TRBV27,CASGQINQPQHF,TGTGCCAGCGGACAGATTAATCAGCCCCAGCATTTT
TRBJ2-5,.,.,TRBV5-1,CASREGPEETQYF,TGCGCCAGCAGGGAGGGTCCTGAAGAGACCCAGTACTTC
TRBJ1-4,.,.,TRBV5-1,CASSLGLSNEKLFF,TGCGCCAGCAGCTTGGGACTGAGTAATGAAAAACTGTTTTTT
TRBJ1-1,.,.,TRBV13,CASSFGSNTEAFF,TGTGCCAGCAGCTTCGGGTCCAACACTGAAGCTTTCTTT
TRBJ1-5,.,.,TRBV19,CASSQGQDQPQHF,TGTGCCAGTAGTCAGGGGCAGGATCAGCCCCAGCATTTT
TRBJ2-7,TRBD1,.,TRBV10-2,CASAGPGQAYEQYF,TGCGCCAGCGCAGGTCCGGGACAGGCGTACGAGCAGTACTTC
TRBJ1-2,.,.,TRBV6-5,CASSPGTYYTF,TGTGCCAGCAGTCCCGGGACATACTACACCTTC
TRBJ1-3,.,many,TRBV23-1,CASSPQISPGFSGNTIYF,TGCGCCAGCAGCCCACAAATCAGCCCGGGTTTTTCTGGAAACACCATATATTTT
TRBJ2-7,TRBD1,.,TRBV28,CASNRDSPREQYF,TGTGCCAGCAATCGGGACAGCCCGAGGGAGCAGTACTTC
TRBJ1-1,TRBD1,.,TRBV19,CASIDRGQGNTEAFF,TGTGCCAGCATTGACAGGGGGCAGGGGAACACTGAAGCTTTCTTT
TRBJ1-2,.,.,TRBV5-5,CASSSPGQSDGYTF,TGTGCCAGCAGCTCCCCAGGGCAATCGGATGGCTACACCTTC